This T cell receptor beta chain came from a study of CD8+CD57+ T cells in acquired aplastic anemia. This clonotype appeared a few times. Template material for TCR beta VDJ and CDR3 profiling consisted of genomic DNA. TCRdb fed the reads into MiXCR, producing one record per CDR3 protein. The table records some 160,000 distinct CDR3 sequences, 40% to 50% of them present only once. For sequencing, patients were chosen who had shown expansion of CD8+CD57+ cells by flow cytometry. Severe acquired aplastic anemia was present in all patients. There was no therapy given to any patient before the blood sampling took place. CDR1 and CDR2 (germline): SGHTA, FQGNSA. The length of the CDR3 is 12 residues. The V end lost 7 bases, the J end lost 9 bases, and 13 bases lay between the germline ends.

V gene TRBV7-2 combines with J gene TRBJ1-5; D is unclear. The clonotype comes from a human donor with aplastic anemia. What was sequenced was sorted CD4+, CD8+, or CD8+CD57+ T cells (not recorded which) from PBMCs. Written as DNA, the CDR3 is TGTGCCAGCACCCGGGCTGGTTCGCCCCAGCATTTT. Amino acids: CASTRAGSPQHF.